The 27 T cell receptor beta chains given below trace back to one sample, sequenced in a study of chemoradiotherapy in HPV16-positive cancers. Clones were read by immunoSEQ multiplex PCR, and TCRdb kept only the in-frame ones, dropping some. The repertoire holds some 9,800 clones, with roughly nine tenths as singletons. The sequences come from blood, collected from a patient who underwent chemoradiotherapy. The receptors were sampled from a human donor with HPV-associated anogenital cancer.

Of note for this clone: At one of its ends the junction is not consistent with the germline gene, which may arise from a read error. The rearrangement joins TRBV5-1 to TRBJ2-7; perhaps TRBD1 as D (7 bases). There are 11 residues in the CDR3. Looked up from germline, CDR1 is SGHRS and CDR2 is YFSETQ. The CDR3 DNA reads as TGCGCCAGCAGCCCACGACAGGGAGGTAGCTTC. This sequence encodes CASSPRQGGSF.

The V call is TRBV30, the J call TRBJ2-3; D ambiguous. CDR3 length: 12 residues. Per germline, CDR1 GTSNPN and CDR2 SVGIG (reference sequence). The V gene lost 0 bases and the J gene lost 7 bases, with 8 bases spanning the gap. In DNA form, the CDR3 reads TGTGCCTGGAGTGTGGTTGGTCATACGCAGTATTTT. Translating it yields CAWSVVGHTQYF.

This clone was detected once. The CDR3 DNA reads as TGTGCCAGCAGCTTTTCCCATACAGAAGCGGGGGGGAGCACAGATACGCAGTATTTT. It codes for CASSFSHTEAGGSTDTQYF. This sequence joins TRBV7-6 and TRBJ2-3; 10 bases fit TRBD2. Germline lookup yields CDR1 SGHVS and CDR2 FNYEAQ. V dropped 3 bases and J dropped 0; count of bases not matched to a gene: 12. This CDR3 region has 19 residues.

This chain connects TRBV10-2 to TRBJ2-5; maybe TRBD2 (5 bases). In germline, CDR1 is WSHSY, CDR2 SAAADI. The length of the CDR3 is 15 residues. Trimming removed 2 bases from V and 5 bases from J, with 15 bases in between. CDR3 bases: TGCGCCAGCAGTGAGAAGCCGGGGAGAACGGAGACCCAGTACTTC. Residues: CASSEKPGRTETQYF.

The genes are TRBV5-1 and TRBJ2-1; TRBD2 agrees at 13 bases. There are 16 residues in the CDR3. Germline lookup yields CDR1 SGHRS and CDR2 YFSETQ. The V and J ends lost 5 bases and 4 bases, in that order; junction bases with no gene match: 6. CDR3 sequence (DNA): TGCGCCAGCAGACATTCACTAGCGGGGGGGTACAATGAGCAGTTCTTC. Translation: CASRHSLAGGYNEQFF.

This clone has just one count. The chain recombines TRBV6-5 with TRBJ1-1; D gene unclear. The CDR3 has 15 amino acids. The V and J ends lost 6 bases and 1 base respectively, with 15 bases between them. Germline-derived CDR1 and CDR2 are MNHEY and SVGAGI. The DNA of the CDR3 is TGTGCCAGCAGGACCCCCATGGGCGGGAACACTGAAGCTTTCTTT. Translating gives CASRTPMGGNTEAFF.

The chain recombines TRBV9 with TRBJ2-5; 7 nucleotides match TRBD2. After removal of 1 base from V and 3 bases from J, the junction contained 9 bases not matched to a gene. Germline loops: CDR1 SGDLS, CDR2 YYNGEE. CDR3 length: 16 amino acids. The CDR3 sequence: CASSVSRGGMKETQYF. CDR3 nucleotides: TGTGCCAGCAGCGTATCCCGCGGGGGTATGAAAGAGACCCAGTACTTC.

V gene TRBV5-1 combines with J gene TRBJ1-4; 10 bases line up with TRBD1. Germline CDR1 and CDR2: SGHRS and YFSETQ. V lost 0 bases to trimming and J lost 4 bases; unmatched junction nucleotides: 12. The CDR3 runs to 19 residues. Here the CDR3 DNA reads TGCGCCAGCAGCTTGGACGGAAGGGGGACAGGGGAGGGTAATGAAAAACTGTTTTTT. It specifies CASSLDGRGTGEGNEKLFF. Using reference TRBV5-1 and TRBJ1-4 for the parts outside the CDR3, the full variable domain is KAGVTQTPRYLIKTRGQQVTLSCSPISGHRSVSWYQQTPGQGLQFLFEYFSETQRNKGNFPGRFSGRQFSNSRSEMNVSTLELGDSALYLCASSLDGRGTGEGNEKLFFGSGTQLSVL.

In DNA form, the CDR3 reads TGTGCCAGCAGCCAAAACAATGTCGAAAAACTGTTTTTT. Encoded protein: CASSQNNVEKLFF. The chain has TRBV14 and TRBJ1-4, with no clear D. The ends were cut back, 2 bases at V and 8 bases at J, with 9 bases in the middle. The CDR3 totals 13 residues. Germline V lookup: CDR1 SGHDN, CDR2 FVKESK.

The chain carries TRBV6-4 and TRBJ1-2; D not certain. CDR1 and CDR2 from the germline V gene are MRHNA and SNTAGT. CDR3 size: 15 residues. V was clipped by 2 bases and J by 9 bases, with 19 bases between them. The CDR3 DNA reads TGTGCCAGCAGTGACGGGAGGCAGCCACTCTACCGCTACACCTTC. This sequence encodes CASSDGRQPLYRYTF.

The V gene is TRBV13, the J gene TRBJ2-3; 7 bases align to TRBD1. Per germline, CDR1 PRHDT and CDR2 FYEKMQ (reference sequence). CDR3 length equals 14 residues. Trimming removed 0 bases from V and 5 bases from J; junction bases left unmatched: 2. The CDR3 coding sequence is TGTGCCAGCAGCTTAGGGAACAGGGGAGATACGCAGTATTTT. Its protein is CASSLGNRGDTQYF.

This clone was detected only once. The CDR3 coding sequence is TGTGCCAGCTCACCAGAGGGGTTCGAGCAGTACGTC. It encodes CASSPEGFEQYV. This sequence joins TRBV18 and TRBJ2-7, with D possibly being TRBD1 or TRBD2 (5 bases each). CDR3 length equals 12 residues. Germline V gene sequence: CDR1 KGHSH, CDR2 LQKENI. Trimming removed 2 bases from V and 6 bases from J, with 8 bases in between.

V and J are TRBV6-6 and TRBJ1-2, with 9 bases matching TRBD1. The CDR3 totals 14 residues. J gave up 7 bases and V 5 bases, and 8 bases lay outside the gene matches. From germline, CDR1 is MNHNY and CDR2 SVGAGI (reference sequence). CDR3 nucleotides: TGTGCCAGCAGTGATACAGGGGGCGTGGTTGGCTACACCTTC. It encodes CASSDTGGVVGYTF.

This clone was recorded only once. The gene calls are TRBV27 and TRBJ2-5; D perhaps matches TRBD1 (5 bases). The CDR3 length is 13 residues. Trimming removed 6 bases from V and 1 base from J, with 9 bases in between. Germline assignment: CDR1 MNHEY and CDR2 SMNVEV (reference sequence). CDR3: CASSDRVQETQYF. In DNA form, the CDR3 reads TGTGCCAGCAGCGACAGAGTCCAAGAGACCCAGTACTTC.

This chain links TRBV2 with TRBJ1-5; the match to TRBD1 covers 10 bases. The CDR3 totals 14 residues. The J segment lost 9 bases and the V segment lost 6 bases, leaving 8 bases of the junction unmatched. Germline loops: CDR1 SNHLY, CDR2 FYNNEI. The CDR3 DNA reads TGTGCCAGCAGGGTCCCGGGACAGGGGTCGCCCCAGCATTTT. Translating it yields CASRVPGQGSPQHF. Supplemented by reference TRBV2 and TRBJ1-5, the full variable domain reads EPEVTQTPSHQVTQMGQEVILRCVPISNHLYFYWYRQILGQKVEFLVSFYNNEISEKSEIFDDQFSVERPDGSNFTLKIRSTKLEDSAMYFCASRVPGQGSPQHFGDGTRLSIL.

The rearrangement joins TRBV29-1 to TRBJ1-2, with D uncertain. The CDR3 loop spans 11 amino acids. Germline V gene data show CDR1 as SQVTM and CDR2 as ANQGSEA. V was cut by 5 bases and J by 2 bases, with 6 bases left in between. CDR3 region: CSVTENYGYTF. DNA of the CDR3: TGCAGCGTTACGGAGAACTATGGCTACACCTTC. Looking up the rest from reference TRBV29-1 and TRBJ1-2 gives the full variable domain: SAVISQKPSRDICQRGTSLTIQCQVDSQVTMMFWYRQQPGQSLTLIATANQGSEATYESGFVIDKFPISRPNLTFSTLTVSNMSPEDSSIYLCSVTENYGYTFGSGTRLTVV.

This sequence joins TRBV6-6 and TRBJ1-2; D might be TRBD1 (5 bases). CDR1 MNHNY and CDR2 SVGAGI come from the germline V gene (reference sequence). The V end was cut by 6 bases, the J end by 4 bases, with 15 bases between. There are 14 residues in the CDR3. In nucleotides, the CDR3 is TGTGCCAGCAGATCGGCAGGCGGGGGCTATGGCTACACCTTC. It yields the protein CASRSAGGGYGYTF.

The V gene is TRBV4-3, the J gene TRBJ1-2, with 7 bases lining up with TRBD1. Germline V CDR1 and CDR2: LGHNA, YSLEER. The CDR3 covers 15 residues. The V gene end was trimmed by 2 bases and the J gene end by 4 bases; junction bases not matched to a gene: 7. As DNA, the CDR3 is TGCGCCAGCAGCCAAACTACAGGGGTTGGCTATGGCTACACCTTC. This gives the protein CASSQTTGVGYGYTF.

The CDR3 sequence: CASSVQTGGGYTF. For the CDR3, the DNA is TGTGCCAGCAGCGTACAAACCGGCGGTGGCTACACCTTC. The chain uses TRBV9 and TRBJ1-2, with D unclear. The CDR3 sequence is 13 residues long. Trimming took off 1 base at V and 7 bases at J, with 11 bases between the two ends. Germline values: CDR1 SGDLS, CDR2 YYNGEE.

This chain connects TRBV5-6 to TRBJ2-2; no firm D call. CDR3 size: 12 residues. V lost 3 bases and J lost 7, with 7 bases in between. Germline V gene lookup returns CDR1 SGHDT and CDR2 YYEEEE. The CDR3: CASSSKRGELFF. CDR3 sequence (DNA): TGTGCCAGCAGCTCAAAACGCGGGGAGCTGTTTTTT.

This clone was recorded once. V is TRBV30 and J is TRBJ1-3; 9 positions match TRBD1. The CDR3 sequence is 16 residues long. The germline V gene has CDR1 GTSNPN and CDR2 SVGIG (reference sequence). The trim removed 0 bases at V and 3 bases at J, leaving 6 bases unmatched. The CDR3 spells CAWSVPGTGNGNTIYF. CDR3 nucleotides: TGTGCCTGGAGTGTACCCGGGACAGGGAATGGAAACACCATATATTTT.

This clone has just one count. V is TRBV5-4 and J is TRBJ1-3, with 7 nucleotides matching TRBD1. This CDR3 is 14 amino acids long. CDR1 and CDR2 from the germline V gene are SGHNT and YYREEE (reference sequence). Unmatched junction bases numbered 5, after V lost 4 bases and J lost 4 bases. The CDR3, as DNA: TGTGCCAGCAGCCGAGACAGGGCAGGAAACACCATATATTTT. Protein product: CASSRDRAGNTIYF.

The chain employs TRBV4-1 and TRBJ2-1; weak D call: TRBD1 (5 bases). Germline loops: CDR1 MGHRA, CDR2 YSYEKL. V shed 4 bases and J shed 1 base, with 14 bases lying between them. The CDR3 consists of 16 residues. The CDR3 nucleotides are TGCGCCAGCAGCCTCGAGGTAGGGGTGTCCTACAATGAGCAGTTCTTC. The encoded protein is CASSLEVGVSYNEQFF.

The gene calls are TRBV10-3 and TRBJ1-2, with TRBD1 as a possible D gene (6 bases). Germline V gene sequence: CDR1 ENHRY, CDR2 SYGVKD. CDR3 length equals 14 residues. Trimming stripped 4 bases from V and 4 bases from J, with 13 bases between. Here the CDR3 DNA reads TGTGCCATCAGTGCGGGGGGCACCGGCTATGGCTACACCTTC. Translated: CAISAGGTGYGYTF.

The J gene is TRBJ1-2, the V gene TRBV6-4; the match to TRBD1 covers 9 bases. The CDR3 is 14 residues long. Germline CDR1 is MRHNA and CDR2 is SNTAGT. The V segment lost 6 bases and the J segment 4 bases; nucleotides outside the gene matches: 6. CDR3 region: CASSKDRGGYGYTF. The CDR3 DNA follows: TGTGCCAGCAGCAAGGACAGGGGAGGCTATGGCTACACCTTC.

The V call is TRBV6-5, the J call TRBJ1-5, with 7 bases identical to TRBD1. Germline-derived CDR1 and CDR2 are MNHEY and SVGAGI. The J segment lost 2 bases and the V segment lost 2 bases, leaving 6 bases of the junction unmatched. CDR3 length equals 16 residues. DNA of the CDR3: TGTGCCAGCAGTTACCCGAGGGGGCCGGGCAATCAGCCCCAGCATTTT. This encodes CASSYPRGPGNQPQHF.

The chain carries TRBV4-3 and TRBJ2-5, with no clear D. Germline V gene data show CDR1 as LGHNA and CDR2 as YSLEER. The CDR3 contains 14 residues. Trimming shortened V by 1 base and J by 5 bases, and 11 bases separated the two germline ends. The DNA of the CDR3 is TGCGCCAGCAGCCAAGCTTATGAGGTGGAGACCCAGTACTTC. Protein: CASSQAYEVETQYF.